The clone carrying this T cell receptor beta chain was seen just once. This CDR3 has 13 amino acids. The ends were cut back, 7 bases at V and 3 bases at J, with 15 bases in the middle. Per the germline V gene, CDR1 is DFQATT and CDR2 is SNEGSKA (reference sequence). TCR beta VDJ and CDR3 profiling used genomic DNA as template. TCRdb ran MiXCR on the reads and lists one entry per CDR3 protein. The sample records around 400,000 distinct CDR3 sequences, around 72% being singletons. The data derive from a study of CD8+CD57+ T cells in acquired aplastic anemia. The overall study: The average for DNA from sorted CD4+ and CD8+ cells was around 3.4 ug.

The chain joins TRBV20-1 to TRBJ1-1; D gene ambiguous. This receptor was obtained from a human donor in good health, serving as a control. The source material was sorted CD4+, CD8+, or CD8+CD57+ T cells (not recorded which) from PBMCs. CDR3 coding DNA: TGCAGTGTAAGGACTAGCGGGCACACTGAAGCTTTCTTT. This codes for CSVRTSGHTEAFF.